Presented here are 16 T cell receptor beta chains from one specimen sequenced in a study of spatial heterogeneity in lung cancer. MiXCR, applied by TCRdb to the 5' RACE reads, yields one record per CDR3 protein. This table has 9,500 to 14,000 distinct CDR3 sequences, around 3.9% appearing once. Time point: sample taken at primary tumor resection. Whole RNA came from tumor, nontumor lung or frozen PBMC and was sequenced without being sorted. Sequenced material: normal lung tissue next to the tumor, taken at surgery. Source of these receptors: a male donor with early-stage non-small cell lung cancer.

This clonotype is termed medium-sized. Because this beta chain is a stray read in a library intended to capture alpha chains, its abundance should not be given much weight. This chain connects TRBV29-1 to TRBJ2-2; 8 nucleotides align to TRBD2. The germline gives CDR1 SQVTM, CDR2 ANQGSEA. The CDR3 has 12 residues. The trim removed 7 bases at V and 7 bases at J, leaving 5 bases unmatched. In nucleotides, the CDR3 is TGCAGCGGAGGGCTAGCGGGCGGGGAGCTGTTTTTT. Translating gives CSGGLAGGELFF.

This clonotype has a count of ten or more. Since it is a stray read in a library aimed at alpha chains, this beta chain has a size that is not meaningful. The rearrangement links TRBV11-2 to TRBJ2-1, with D possibly being TRBD1 (5 bases). Germline V gives CDR1 SGHAT, CDR2 FQNNGV. The CDR3 has 15 residues. V dropped 0 bases and J dropped 5 bases, with 11 bases sitting between them. CDR3 coding DNA: TGTGCCAGCAGCTTAGATCCAGGGCCGGACAATGAGCAGTTCTTC. It codes for CASSLDPGPDNEQFF.

As concerns this clonotype: As an off-target read in a library built for alpha chains, this beta chain has a frequency of little significance. This chain joins TRBV3-1 and TRBJ1-1, with 10 bases aligning to TRBD1. Germline CDR1 reads LGHDT; CDR2 reads YNNKEL (reference sequence). The CDR3 is 15 amino acids. The V gene end was trimmed by 5 bases and the J gene end by 4 bases; junction bases not matched to a gene: 7. CDR3 sequence (DNA): TGTGCCAGCAGCTCCAGGACAGGGGGGGGCACTGAAGCTTTCTTT. The encoded protein is CASSSRTGGGTEAFF.

By sample fraction, this clonotype is medium-sized (0.01 to 0.1%). This beta chain is an off-target read within a library intended for alpha chains, so its frequency means little. V gene TRBV6-4 combines with J gene TRBJ1-1, with no clear D. From germline, CDR1 is MRHNA and CDR2 SNTAGT. The CDR3 has 13 amino acids. The ends were cut back, 6 bases at V and 2 bases at J, with 10 bases in the middle. The CDR3, as DNA: TGTGCCAGCAGAGTGGCCCGTAACACTGAAGCTTTCTTT. This translates into CASRVARNTEAFF.

This clonotype was seen repeatedly, ten times or more. This beta chain appears as a stray read in a library generated for alpha chains; its size is not informative. The rearrangement uses TRBV11-2 and TRBJ2-3; D is ambiguous. In germline, CDR1 is SGHAT, CDR2 FQNNGV. The CDR3 has 15 amino acids. V was pared by 5 bases and J by 6 bases, with 18 bases between. For the CDR3, the DNA is TGTGCCAGCAGCCCCACCCCACGGTTGACGGATACGCAGTATTTT. Amino acids: CASSPTPRLTDTQYF.

This clonotype qualifies as medium-sized. For a library built for alpha chains, this beta chain is a stray read; little rests on its size. The chain couples TRBV7-9 to TRBJ1-3; 11 bases align to TRBD1. The CDR3 spans 16 residues. V dropped 5 bases and J dropped 3; count of bases not matched to a gene: 6. Germline CDR1 reads SEHNR; CDR2 reads FQNEAQ (reference sequence). The CDR3 region has the DNA TGTGCCAGCAGCGCGGGACAGGGGGTTTATGGAAACACCATATATTTT. It codes for CASSAGQGVYGNTIYF.

This clonotype was seen a handful of times. A library prepared for alpha chains yielded this beta chain as an off-target read; its size is of little meaning. The chain carries TRBV7-9 and TRBJ2-5; TRBD2 aligns across 11 bases. The CDR3 loop spans 15 amino acids. With V trimmed by 6 bases and J by 4 bases, 7 bases remained unmatched. CDR1 and CDR2 (germline): SEHNR, FQNEAQ (reference sequence). CDR3 sequence (DNA): TGTGCCAGCAGTTCCTACCTAGCGGGAGGAGAGACCCAGTACTTC. Protein: CASSSYLAGGETQYF.

This clonotype ranks as medium-sized. Because this beta chain is a stray read in a library intended to capture alpha chains, its abundance should not be given much weight. The chain joins TRBV20-1 to TRBJ2-7; 8 bases are a match to TRBD2. J gave up 5 bases and V 6 bases, and 12 bases lay outside the gene matches. The CDR3 is 14 amino acids. Looked up from germline, CDR1 is DFQATT and CDR2 is SNEGSKA (reference sequence). This chain's CDR3 is CSAPPSGLGNEQYF. CDR3 nucleotides: TGCAGTGCCCCGCCTAGCGGGTTGGGTAACGAGCAGTACTTC.

This clonotype occurred many times. In a library made to pick up alpha chains, this beta chain is a stray read with a size that means little. This chain uses TRBV6-1 with TRBJ1-1, with a possible D match to TRBD1 (6 bases). CDR3 length: 15 residues. V was shortened by 3 bases and J by 1 base, with 12 bases between the two germline ends. From germline, CDR1 is MNHNS and CDR2 SASEGT. In DNA, the CDR3 is TGTGCCAGCAGTGACGTGGGGACACAGAACACTGAAGCTTTCTTT. It yields the protein CASSDVGTQNTEAFF.

This clonotype is labeled medium-sized. This beta chain was picked up by a library intended for alpha chains and is off target, so its count carries little meaning. The chain uses TRBV18 and TRBJ1-4; the D gene is possibly TRBD1 (5 bases). This CDR3 has 14 amino acids. V lost 6 bases and J lost 4, with 12 bases in between. Germline V gene data show CDR1 as KGHSH and CDR2 as LQKENI. CDR3 bases: TGTGCCAGCTCCCGCGGGACGGGTAATGAAAAACTGTTTTTT. Amino acid sequence: CASSRGTGNEKLFF.

Many counts were recorded for this clonotype. Little can be read into the size of this beta chain, an off-target read in a library designed for alpha chains. The V call is TRBV9, the J call TRBJ2-4; TRBD1 matches at 8 bases. The length of the CDR3 is 14 residues. Germline-derived CDR1 and CDR2 are SGDLS and YYNGEE. The junction had 5 bases not matched to a gene; V was cut back by 3 bases and J by 6 bases. The CDR3 protein is CASSAQGAGNIQYF. Written as DNA, the CDR3 is TGTGCCAGCAGCGCTCAGGGGGCTGGAAACATTCAGTACTTC.

Many counts were recorded for this clonotype. A library made for alpha chains picked up this beta chain off target, so its size means little. The chain joins TRBV20-1 to TRBJ2-5; D unresolved. V was clipped by 0 bases and J by 0 bases, with 11 bases between them. This CDR3 spans 15 amino acids. The germline CDR1 and CDR2 sequences are DFQATT and SNEGSKA (reference sequence). In DNA, the CDR3 is TGCAGTGCTAGAGATCCCGGGCACCACCAAGAGACCCAGTACTTC. Its translation is CSARDPGHHQETQYF.

This clonotype has at least ten counts. Being off target in a library aimed at alpha chains, this beta chain has a size of little meaning. This chain links TRBV10-3 with TRBJ2-5; weak D call: TRBD1 (6 bases). Trimming removed 3 bases from V and 5 bases from J, with 13 bases in between. This CDR3 has 14 residues. Germline loops: CDR1 ENHRY, CDR2 SYGVKD. The CDR3: CAISEPGQTETQYF. DNA for the CDR3: TGTGCCATCAGTGAACCTGGACAGACCGAGACCCAGTACTTC.

This clonotype was counted many times. This beta chain is a stray read from a library made for alpha chains; its abundance is not meaningful. This chain uses TRBV30 with TRBJ1-2, with D possibly TRBD1 on 5 matching bases. V shed 8 bases and J shed 8 bases, with 24 bases lying between them. CDR1 and CDR2 (germline): GTSNPN, SVGIG (reference sequence). The CDR3 consists of 14 residues. CDR3 protein: CASSGVGGGRGYTF. The CDR3 DNA sequence: TGTGCCAGCTCGGGCGTCGGGGGGGGTCGCGGCTACACCTTC.

In this sample, this clonotype turned up many times. This beta chain is off target for a library built for alpha chains, so its abundance means little. The chain links TRBV6-2 or TRBV6-3 to TRBJ1-1, with 7 bases matching TRBD1. This CDR3 contains 15 residues. The germline V gene encodes CDR1 MNHEY and CDR2 SVGEGT. The V gene end was trimmed by 8 bases and the J gene end by 1 base; junction bases not matched to a gene: 10. CDR3 DNA sequence: TGTGCCAGCTACCGCGGAGGACAGGCGAACACTGAAGCTTTCTTT. It codes for CASYRGGQANTEAFF.

In regard to this clonotype: The library was prepared for alpha chains; this beta chain is a stray read, so its frequency means little. The chain couples TRBV20-1 to TRBJ1-1; TRBD1 might be the D (5 bases). Germline assignment: CDR1 DFQATT and CDR2 SNEGSKA (reference sequence). The CDR3 spans 12 residues. V shed 6 bases and J shed 10 bases, with 18 bases lying between them. This chain's CDR3 is CSATTATSGAFF. CDR3 in DNA: TGCAGTGCAACGACAGCCACCTCTGGAGCTTTCTTT.